This T cell receptor beta chain comes out of a study of blood T cell repertoires in COVID-19. Overall study context: From T cells, B-cell-depleted T cells, or PBMCs came the material, which was cDNA or gDNA.

The V end was cut by 7 bases, the J end by 8 bases, with 14 bases between. This CDR3 comprises 11 residues. Germline-derived CDR1 and CDR2 are GTSNPN and SVGIG (reference sequence). The protocol was immunoSEQ multiplex PCR, while the TCRdb copy is restricted to in-frame clones and leaves out a portion. Among about 110,000 clones listed, about two thirds were seen once. The sequenced sample consisted of peripheral blood. The sequence came from a woman aged 40 to 50 with acute or convalescent COVID-19. The chain is built from TRBV30 and TRBJ1-2, with D unresolved. The CDR3 nucleotides read TGTGCCTTCTTTCAGACAACAGGCTACACCTTC. Amino acid sequence: CAFFQTTGYTF.